The entry that follows covers one T cell receptor (beta chain) sequence. This record comes from a study of blood T cell repertoires in COVID-19. V lost 0 bases and J lost 6; bases outside the gene matches: 5. Germline V gives CDR1 SGHRS, CDR2 YFSETQ. CDR3 size: 15 residues. Using immunoSEQ multiplex PCR, the repertoire was profiled, and TCRdb retains in-frame clones only, with some absent. The table has about 170,000 clones, less than 85% seen once; the top ten hold approximately 4%. This chain joins TRBV5-1 and TRBJ1-3; 8 positions agree with TRBD1. The source is a woman in her 50s who had recovered from COVID-19. Sequences were obtained from PBMCs or T cells enriched from blood (not recorded which). CDR3 in DNA: TGCGCCAGCAGCTTGGGGACAGGGCCTGAAAACACCATATATTTT. As protein: CASSLGTGPENTIYF.